What follows are 19 T cell receptor beta chains derived from one specimen sequenced in a study of T-cell reconstitution after alpha-beta-depleted transplantation in children. Study-wide results and limits: A year had passed since transplant, and T-cell counts and diversity by then came mostly from newly produced T cells.

Unique molecular identifiers were incorporated when the TCRbeta library was constructed. One entry per CDR3 protein results from TCRdb running MiXCR on the PCR reads. The repertoire holds 250,000 to 300,000 distinct CDR3 sequences, with around 7.3% as singletons. These receptors' targets are unknown. The input for sequencing was peripheral blood, taken 360 days after TCRalphabeta/CD19-depleted stem cell transplant. These receptors came from a female patient between 2 and 15 years old who had a stem cell transplant for Fanconi anemia, so the T cells may come from the graft donor.

This sequence joins TRBV5-1 and TRBJ2-3, with TRBD2 matching 9 bases. The CDR3 consists of 16 residues. Trimming removed 5 bases from V and 2 bases from J; junction bases left unmatched: 9. Germline V CDR1 and CDR2: SGHRS, YFSETQ. In nucleotides, the CDR3 is TGCGCCAGCAGTGATTCAGCGGGGGGCCACACAGATACGCAGTATTTT. This codes for CASSDSAGGHTDTQYF.

In its sample, this clonotype was seen many times. The chain uses TRBV27 and TRBJ2-2; 8 bases are a match to TRBD1. J gave up 3 bases and V 8 bases, and 5 bases lay outside the gene matches. CDR1 is MNHEY and CDR2 is SMNVEV in the germline V gene (reference sequence). This CDR3 spans 14 amino acids. The CDR3, as DNA: TGTGCCAGCCCGCGGACAGGGCACACCGGGGAGCTGTTTTTT. Protein: CASPRTGHTGELFF.

This chain uses TRBV5-4 with TRBJ1-3, with D perhaps TRBD1 (5 bases). V dropped 2 bases and J dropped 4 bases, with 7 bases sitting between them. This CDR3 contains 13 residues. CDR1 and CDR2 (germline): SGHNT, YYREEE (reference sequence). The CDR3 DNA follows: TGTGCCAGCAGCTTCAAGGGGGGAAACACCATATATTTT. As protein: CASSFKGGNTIYF.

The V gene is TRBV28, the J gene TRBJ2-7; 7 bases match TRBD1. Germline CDR1 and CDR2: MDHEN and SYDVKM. Trimming at V came to 6 bases and at J to 0 bases, leaving 8 bases not matched to a gene. This CDR3 has 15 residues. The CDR3 protein is CASRRRRQGSYEQYF. CDR3 nucleotides: TGTGCCAGCAGGAGGAGGAGACAGGGCTCCTACGAGCAGTACTTC.

V is TRBV6-2 or TRBV6-3 and J is TRBJ2-5, with 7 bases that match TRBD1. With 0 bases clipped from V and 3 bases from J, the junction kept 4 bases outside the gene matches. Germline loops: CDR1 MNHEY, CDR2 SVGEGT. This CDR3 has 15 amino acids. The CDR3 DNA reads as TGTGCCAGCAGTTACTCGGGACAGATAAAAGAGACCCAGTACTTC. This translates into CASSYSGQIKETQYF.

This clonotype has a count of ten or more. V and J are TRBV5-5 and TRBJ2-7; D is unresolved. V was clipped by 2 bases and J by 2 bases, with 20 bases between them. The germline V gene encodes CDR1 SGHKS and CDR2 YYEKEE (reference sequence). The CDR3 loop spans 17 amino acids. CDR3 in DNA: TGTGCCAGCAGCTTCTCCCCAGGACCTATGCAAACCTACGAGCAGTACTTC. This translates into CASSFSPGPMQTYEQYF.

V gene TRBV7-2 combines with J gene TRBJ2-7; tentative D call: TRBD2 (7 bases). Germline V gives CDR1 SGHTA, CDR2 FQGNSA. The CDR3 totals 13 residues. Between the trimmed V and J ends, which lost 3 bases and 7 bases, there was a span of 13 bases. CDR3 region: CASSFPKGGEQYF. The CDR3 DNA is TGTGCCAGCAGCTTCCCTAAGGGGGGGGAGCAGTACTTC.

J is TRBJ1-1 and V is TRBV2; D unclear. Trimming removed 7 bases from V and 0 bases from J, with 18 bases in between. This CDR3 has 16 residues. The germline V gene encodes CDR1 SNHLY and CDR2 FYNNEI. CDR3 in amino acids: CASNVEVLKMNTEAFF. The CDR3 nucleotides are TGTGCCAGCAACGTGGAGGTCCTTAAAATGAACACTGAAGCTTTCTTT.

This clonotype has ten or more counts. The chain couples TRBV27 to TRBJ1-2; D is unclear. The CDR3 extends over 13 amino acids. Germline V gene sequence: CDR1 MNHEY, CDR2 SMNVEV (reference sequence). The germline V and J ends were trimmed by 3 bases and 2 bases, with 7 bases remaining between them. In DNA, the CDR3 is TGTGCCAGCAGTTTCGGGAACAACTATGGCTACACCTTC. This gives the protein CASSFGNNYGYTF.

As to this clonotype: This clone may be a read error of a much larger clone one base away. The rearrangement links TRBV3-1 to TRBJ2-7; TRBD1 agrees at 10 bases. Germline trimming cut 1 base from V and 3 bases from J; bases unmatched to any gene: 3. The CDR3 spans 15 residues. Per the germline V gene, CDR1 is LGHDT and CDR2 is YNNKEL (reference sequence). For the CDR3, the DNA is TGTGCCAGCAGCCAAGGCGGGACAGGGGACTACGAGCAGTACTTC. The encoded protein is CASSQGGTGDYEQYF.

This clonotype came up a few times. The CDR3 reads CASSLGRERSEQYF. CDR3 in DNA: TGCGCCAGCAGCTTGGGGCGGGAGAGGAGCGAGCAGTACTTC. J is TRBJ2-7 and V is TRBV5-1; 7 bases map to TRBD2. Unmatched junction bases numbered 6, after V lost 0 bases and J lost 6 bases. The CDR3 is 14 amino acids. From germline, CDR1 is SGHRS and CDR2 YFSETQ.

The chain is built from TRBV19 and TRBJ1-6; 10 nucleotides agree with TRBD1. Germline CDR1 is LNHDA and CDR2 is SQIVND (reference sequence). Trimming took 5 bases from V and 9 from J; bases not matched to a gene: 7. The CDR3 length is 15 residues. The CDR3 nucleotides read TGTGCCAGTAGTCCCCGGGACAGGGGATTTTCACCCCTCCACTTT. Amino acid sequence: CASSPRDRGFSPLHF.

The J gene is TRBJ2-1, the V gene TRBV12-5; 10 nucleotides align to TRBD2. The ends lost 2 bases at V and 7 bases at J; junction bases unmatched: 2. Germline CDR1 reads LGHNT; CDR2 reads FRNRAP. The CDR3 has 14 amino acids. The CDR3: CASGLSGGANEQFF. The CDR3 DNA reads TGTGCTAGTGGTTTGAGCGGGGGGGCGAATGAGCAGTTCTTC.

There are many counts of this clonotype. J is TRBJ2-1 and V is TRBV24-1; D unresolved. Trimming took 6 bases from V and 8 from J, leaving 13 bases between them. CDR3 length: 13 residues. Per germline, CDR1 KGHDR and CDR2 SFDVKD. The CDR3 sequence is CATSTEVEYEQFF. The DNA of the CDR3 is TGTGCCACCAGTACAGAGGTGGAGTATGAGCAGTTCTTC.

The chain employs TRBV10-3 and TRBJ1-2, with D possibly being TRBD1 (6 bases). CDR1 and CDR2 from the germline V gene are ENHRY and SYGVKD. This CDR3 is built from 14 residues. V gave up 6 bases and J gave up 4 bases, with 15 bases separating them. The CDR3 spells CAISARDTSYGYTF. In DNA form, the CDR3 reads TGTGCCATCAGCGCTCGGGACACATCCTATGGCTACACCTTC.

V gene TRBV7-2 combines with J gene TRBJ2-3; possible D gene TRBD2, 6 bases. The V end lost 5 bases, the J end lost 5 bases, and 14 bases lay between the germline ends. This CDR3 region has 14 residues. Per germline, CDR1 SGHTA and CDR2 FQGNSA. CDR3 sequence: CASSRLRLEDTQYF. CDR3 bases: TGTGCCAGCAGCCGCCTCCGACTAGAAGATACGCAGTATTTT.

This clonotype was counted at least ten times. V gene TRBV10-3 combines with J gene TRBJ1-2; D possibly corresponds to TRBD1 (5 bases). Germline V gene lookup returns CDR1 ENHRY and CDR2 SYGVKD. V lost 5 bases and J lost 4, with 14 bases in between. This CDR3 region has 14 residues. CDR3 in DNA: TGTGCCATCAGTCAGGGCAGCGCTTTCTATGGCTACACCTTC. This translates into CAISQGSAFYGYTF.

In this sample, this clonotype turned up many times. The chain is built from TRBV24-1 and TRBJ2-1; the D is unclear. The CDR3 loop spans 14 amino acids. Trimming removed 4 bases at V and 5 bases at J, with 11 bases between. Germline V gene data show CDR1 as KGHDR and CDR2 as SFDVKD. CDR3 bases: TGTGCCACCAGTGAAAAGGCGTCCCACAATGAGCAGTTCTTC. Residues: CATSEKASHNEQFF.

This clonotype was recorded a few times. The chain recombines TRBV20-1 with TRBJ2-7; 11 bases fit TRBD1. Germline V gene lookup returns CDR1 DFQATT and CDR2 SNEGSKA (reference sequence). CDR3 length: 12 residues. The V and J ends lost 5 bases and 7 bases, in that order; junction bases with no gene match: 4. The CDR3 is CSAGQGAWEQYF. The CDR3 coding sequence is TGCAGTGCTGGACAGGGGGCGTGGGAGCAGTACTTC.